A single sample gave rise to the 22 T cell receptor beta chains below, sequenced in a study of T-cell memory formation after mild COVID-19. Each CDR3 protein gets one entry after TCRdb re-called the 5' RACE reads with MiXCR. This table holds hundreds of thousands of distinct CDR3 sequences, under 15% found once. Source material: PBMCs or a T cell subset sorted from them (not recorded which). These receptor sequences come from a young man who had mild COVID-19 (a few samples of this study predate the infection). Cell type and time point are not known.

This clonotype was seen more than once but under ten times. The chain links TRBV5-1 to TRBJ1-2; TRBD1 aligns across 8 bases. V trimming: 3 bases; J trimming: 6 bases; junction bases outside the gene matches: 7. Germline CDR1 is SGHRS and CDR2 is YFSETQ. The CDR3 consists of 14 residues. The CDR3 reads CASSSGQEKNGYTF. For the CDR3, the DNA is TGCGCCAGCAGCTCGGGACAGGAAAAGAATGGCTACACCTTC.

This chain uses TRBV5-1 with TRBJ2-7; 9 bases match TRBD1. This CDR3 is 15 amino acids long. CDR1 is SGHRS, CDR2 YFSETQ, per germline. The CDR3 DNA reads TGCGCCAGCAGCTTGGGCCCGGGACAGGGATCGTCCCTCGGGGTC. Translated: CASSLGPGQGSSLGV.

This clonotype appeared a few times. The chain uses TRBV4-3 and TRBJ1-5; 7 nucleotides agree with TRBD1. The length of the CDR3 is 15 residues. CDR1 is LGHNA and CDR2 is YSLEER in the germline V gene. With V trimmed by 0 bases and J by 5 bases, 4 bases remained unmatched. The CDR3 DNA reads as TGCGCCAGCAGCCAAGAGACCAGGGGGTATCAGCCCCAGCATTTT. This sequence encodes CASSQETRGYQPQHF.

This chain joins TRBV6-6 and TRBJ1-5, with 8 bases lining up with TRBD1. J lost 9 bases, V lost 6 bases, and 16 bases had no gene match. This CDR3 region has 16 residues. CDR1 MNHNY and CDR2 SVGAGI come from the germline V gene (reference sequence). The CDR3 is CASRTGTGGGRGPQHF. CDR3 DNA sequence: TGTGCCAGCAGGACAGGGACAGGAGGGGGACGGGGGCCCCAGCATTTT.

This clonotype was recorded a few times. The chain has TRBV24-1 and TRBJ2-1; the match to TRBD2 covers 10 bases. Per germline, CDR1 KGHDR and CDR2 SFDVKD. V lost 3 bases, J lost 1 base, and 8 bases stayed unmatched. The CDR3 is made up of 18 amino acids. DNA of the CDR3: TGTGCCACCAGTGATCCCTCTCAGCGGGGGGGTTCCTACAATGAGCAGTTCTTC. Protein product: CATSDPSQRGGSYNEQFF.

The chain employs TRBV7-9 and TRBJ1-5; D is ambiguous. Trimming removed 2 bases from V and 7 bases from J, with 6 bases in between. The CDR3 sequence is 12 residues long. CDR1 is SEHNR, CDR2 FQNEAQ, per germline (reference sequence). CDR3 loop: CASSLSSQPQHF. CDR3 nucleotide sequence: TGTGCCAGCAGCTTATCCTCCCAGCCCCAGCATTTT.

The chain couples TRBV5-1 to TRBJ2-5, with 10 bases lining up with TRBD1. CDR3 length: 16 amino acids. The V gene end was trimmed by 1 base and the J gene end by 5 bases; junction bases not matched to a gene: 8. Germline V gives CDR1 SGHRS, CDR2 YFSETQ. CDR3 residues: CASSLPDRGQGETQYF. The DNA for the CDR3 is TGCGCCAGCAGCTTGCCCGACAGGGGGCAGGGGGAGACCCAGTACTTC.

The chain employs TRBV28 and TRBJ2-7; no definite D call. Germline V lookup: CDR1 MDHEN, CDR2 SYDVKM. Deletions cut 6 bases from V and 7 bases from J, with 16 bases between. The CDR3 totals 13 residues. The CDR3 protein is CASRRTNSGEQYV. The DNA of the CDR3 is TGTGCCAGCAGACGCACTAACAGTGGGGAGCAGTACGTC.

The CDR3 loop is CASSQVGVQETQYF. The CDR3 coding sequence is TGTGCCAGCAGCCAAGTGGGAGTTCAAGAGACCCAGTACTTC. The rearrangement uses TRBV14 and TRBJ2-5; TRBD2 might be the D (5 bases). In germline, CDR1 is SGHDN, CDR2 FVKESK. This CDR3 has 14 residues. The germline V and J ends were trimmed by 1 base and 2 bases, with 8 bases remaining between them. The variable domain in full, completed from reference TRBV14 and TRBJ2-5, reads EAGVTQFPSHSVIEKGQTVTLRCDPISGHDNLYWYRRVMGKEIKFLLHFVKESKQDESGMPNNRFLAERTGGTYSTLKVQPAELEDSGVYFCASSQVGVQETQYFGPGTRLLVL.

The genes are TRBV18 and TRBJ2-3; 9 positions match TRBD2. Germline lookup yields CDR1 KGHSH and CDR2 LQKENI. The length of the CDR3 is 17 residues. The trim removed 0 bases at V and 2 bases at J, leaving 6 bases unmatched. The CDR3 sequence: CASSPPGSGGATDTQYF. CDR3 coding DNA: TGTGCCAGCTCACCACCTGGTAGCGGGGGAGCCACAGATACGCAGTATTTT.

This clonotype was recorded a few times. The chain joins TRBV7-8 to TRBJ2-5; D is perhaps TRBD1 or TRBD2 (6 bases each). The CDR3 covers 15 residues. The germline V and J ends were trimmed by 4 bases and 5 bases, with 17 bases remaining between them. Germline V gene data show CDR1 as SGHVS and CDR2 as FQNEAQ. The CDR3 DNA is TGTGCCAGCAGCTCAATCGGGGGCTCGGGGGAGACCCAGTACTTC. This translates into CASSSIGGSGETQYF.

There are a few counts of this clonotype. The chain couples TRBV7-2 to TRBJ2-7; D is unclear. The V end was cut by 5 bases, the J end by 1 base, with 12 bases between. This CDR3 spans 14 amino acids. Germline CDR1 is SGHTA and CDR2 is FQGNSA. This CDR3 reads CASSSIGSSYEQYF. The DNA for the CDR3 is TGTGCCAGCAGCAGTATCGGGTCTTCCTACGAGCAGTACTTC.

In this sample, this clonotype turned up a few times. This sequence joins TRBV29-1 and TRBJ2-3; D not resolved. Trimming took 4 bases from V and 4 from J, leaving 15 bases between them. The CDR3 is made up of 14 amino acids. Germline CDR1 and CDR2: SQVTM and ANQGSEA. The DNA of the CDR3 is TGCAGCGTTGCCGAGATCAAACGCCCAGATACGCAGTATTTT. Protein product: CSVAEIKRPDTQYF.

In this sample, this clonotype turned up a few times. This rearrangement joins TRBV19 to TRBJ2-2; D is possibly TRBD1 (6 bases). V shed 5 bases and J shed 3 bases, with 13 bases lying between them. CDR1 LNHDA and CDR2 SQIVND come from the germline V gene (reference sequence). The CDR3 covers 15 residues. The CDR3 DNA sequence: TGTGCCAGTAGTCCCCGGGACACCTACACCGGGGAGCTGTTTTTT. It translates to CASSPRDTYTGELFF. Filled out from reference TRBV19 and TRBJ2-2, the complete variable domain reads DGGITQSPKYLFRKEGQNVTLSCEQNLNHDAMYWYRQDPGQGLRLIYYSQIVNDFQKGDIAEGYSVSREKKESFPLTVTSAQKNPTAFYLCASSPRDTYTGELFFGEGSRLTVL.

This clonotype was picked up a small number of times. The genes are TRBV18 and TRBJ1-1; the D is unclear. The V and J ends lost 4 bases and 0 bases respectively, with 9 bases between them. CDR3 size: 14 residues. Germline CDR1 and CDR2: KGHSH and LQKENI. In DNA form, the CDR3 reads TGTGCCAGCTCACTCGACACCCTGAACACTGAAGCTTTCTTT. Protein: CASSLDTLNTEAFF. The full variable domain, in which reference TRBV18 and TRBJ1-1 provide the parts outside the CDR3, is NAGVMQNPRHLVRRRGQEARLRCSPMKGHSHVYWYRQLPEEGLKFMVYLQKENIIDESGMPKERFSAEFPKEGPSILRIQQVVRGDSAAYFCASSLDTLNTEAFFGQGTRLTVV.

The chain uses TRBV5-1 and TRBJ2-1; no reliable D call. Germline lookup yields CDR1 SGHRS and CDR2 YFSETQ. This CDR3 comprises 14 residues. V lost 0 bases and J lost 9, with 13 bases in between. In nucleotides, the CDR3 is TGCGCCAGCAGCTTGGCGAGAGAATGGGGTGAGCAGTTCTTC. The encoded protein is CASSLAREWGEQFF.

The V and J genes are TRBV6-2 or TRBV6-3 and TRBJ1-1, with D possibly being TRBD1 (6 bases). V was trimmed by 3 bases and J by 1 base, leaving 12 bases between them. This CDR3 is 15 amino acids long. Germline V CDR1 and CDR2: MNHEY, SVGEGT. This CDR3 reads CASSYRGLWNTEAFF. As DNA, the CDR3 is TGTGCCAGCAGTTATAGGGGGTTATGGAACACTGAAGCTTTCTTT.

This clonotype was seen a few times. The gene calls are TRBV3-1 and TRBJ2-1, with 9 bases lining up with TRBD2. The CDR3 length is 14 residues. Per the germline V gene, CDR1 is LGHDT and CDR2 is YNNKEL (reference sequence). V gave up 1 base and J gave up 10 bases; unmatched junction bases: 5. CDR3 amino acids: CASSQAASGDEQFF. The CDR3 nucleotides read TGTGCCAGCAGCCAAGCGGCTAGCGGGGACGAGCAGTTCTTC.

The J gene is TRBJ1-1, the V gene TRBV5-6, with D possibly matching TRBD1 (5 bases). The CDR3 has 15 amino acids. Germline lookup yields CDR1 SGHDT and CDR2 YYEEEE. The ends were cut back, 4 bases at V and 5 bases at J, with 18 bases in the middle. The CDR3 protein is CASSRRRGGRTEAFF. The CDR3 bases are TGTGCCAGCAGCCGGCGACGGGGGGGTAGGACTGAAGCTTTCTTT. The complete variable domain, with remaining parts taken from reference TRBV5-6 and TRBJ1-1, reads DAGVTQSPTHLIKTRGQQVTLRCSPKSGHDTVSWYQQALGQGPQFIFQYYEEEERQRGNFPDRFSGHQFPNYSSELNVNALLLGDSALYLCASSRRRGGRTEAFFGQGTRLTVV.

CDR3 sequence reads: CASRTVVDEQFF. The CDR3 DNA follows: TGTGCCAGCAGAACGGTAGTGGATGAGCAGTTCTTC. This chain connects TRBV7-9 to TRBJ2-1; D gene ambiguous. Germline loops: CDR1 SEHNR, CDR2 FQNEAQ (reference sequence). The CDR3 consists of 12 residues. With 6 bases removed from V and 8 bases from J, the gap between germline ends came to 11 bases.

The V call is TRBV2, the J call TRBJ2-7; 8 positions match TRBD2. From germline, CDR1 is SNHLY and CDR2 FYNNEI. The junction had 5 bases not matched to a gene; V was cut back by 3 bases and J by 4 bases. The CDR3 length is 14 residues. This CDR3 is CASSDPGTSYEQYV. The CDR3 region has the DNA TGTGCCAGCAGTGACCCTGGGACTAGTTACGAGCAGTACGTC.

This sequence joins TRBV5-1 and TRBJ1-2, with D perhaps matching TRBD1 (5 bases). This CDR3 comprises 13 residues. Deletions cut 0 bases from V and 8 bases from J, with 11 bases between. Looked up from germline, CDR1 is SGHRS and CDR2 is YFSETQ. The CDR3 nucleotides are TGCGCCAGCAGCTTGGGATTCGGGGACGGCTACACCTTC. It is translated as CASSLGFGDGYTF.